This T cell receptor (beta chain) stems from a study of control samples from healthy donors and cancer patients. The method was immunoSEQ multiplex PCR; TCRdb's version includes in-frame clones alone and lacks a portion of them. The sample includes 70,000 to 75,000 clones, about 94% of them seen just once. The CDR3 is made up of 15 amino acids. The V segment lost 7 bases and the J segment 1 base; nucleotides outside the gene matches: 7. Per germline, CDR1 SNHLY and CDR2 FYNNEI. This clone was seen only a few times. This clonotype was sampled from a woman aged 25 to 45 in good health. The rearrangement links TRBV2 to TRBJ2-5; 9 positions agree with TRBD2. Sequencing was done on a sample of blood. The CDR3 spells CASIKLAGVQETQYF. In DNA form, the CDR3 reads TGTGCCAGCATTAAATTAGCGGGGGTCCAAGAGACCCAGTACTTC.